The entry below describes one T cell receptor (beta chain). Its target is unknown. This entry is derived from a study of shared clonotypes between healthy human individuals. Method: immunoSEQ multiplex PCR; TCRdb's copy keeps in-frame clones and lacks some. Found here are roughly 2,300,000 clones, 85% to 95% of them singletons; the top ten hold more than 0.35%. The V gene's germline CDR1 is ENHRY and CDR2 SYGVKD. This CDR3 is 15 amino acids long. J lost 0 bases, V lost 6 bases, and 5 bases had no gene match. Whole-study findings and limits: Clonotype sharing among donors likely depends on sequencing depth. The low donor count limited represented genetic and exposure-history diversity.

This chain joins TRBV10-3 and TRBJ2-3, with TRBD1 matching 8 bases. The specimen sequenced was naive CD4+ T cells from PBMCs. Subset described: CD45RA+ positively selected. This clonotype was obtained from a man aged 18 to 30 in good health. Some clones in this sample may be carry-over from other donors' samples. CDR3 protein: CAIRGTGASTDTQYF. Written as DNA, the CDR3 is TGTGCCATCAGAGGGACAGGTGCTAGCACAGATACGCAGTATTTT.